The entry that follows covers one T cell receptor beta chain sequence. Its target is unknown. The data originate from a study of blood T cells in healthy people across ages. General study results and limits: Compared with aged donors, long-lived donors showed fewer expanded clones, suggesting selection.

V was cut by 4 bases and J by 0 bases, with 13 bases left in between. Per germline, CDR1 SGHRS and CDR2 YFSETQ. This CDR3 is built from 16 residues. The second PCR ran roughly 6 to 11 cycles with a sample-barcoded 5' primer and J-beta primers. TCRdb called the 5' RACE reads again in MiXCR, with one record for every CDR3 protein. The table has approximately 730,000 distinct CDR3 sequences, roughly 53% seen once. The chain recombines TRBV5-1 with TRBJ1-4; the D gene is possibly TRBD1 (5 bases). The receptor was derived from a man aged 80 or over in good health. Sequencing used blood. CDR3: CASSPGDLTTNEKLFF. CDR3 sequence (DNA): TGCGCCAGCAGCCCCGGGGACCTAACAACTAATGAAAAACTGTTTTTT.